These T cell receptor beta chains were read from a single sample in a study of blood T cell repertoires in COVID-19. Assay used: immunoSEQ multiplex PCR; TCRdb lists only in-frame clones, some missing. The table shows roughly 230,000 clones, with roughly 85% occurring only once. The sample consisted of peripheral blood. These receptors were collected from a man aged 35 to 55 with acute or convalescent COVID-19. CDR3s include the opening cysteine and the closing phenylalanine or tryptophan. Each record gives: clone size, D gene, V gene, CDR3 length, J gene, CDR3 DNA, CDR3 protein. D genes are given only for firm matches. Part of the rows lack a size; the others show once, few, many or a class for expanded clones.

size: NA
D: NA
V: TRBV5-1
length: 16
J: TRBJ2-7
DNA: TGCGCCAGCAGCCGGAGTGGTAGACAGGACCTCTACGAGCAGTACTTC
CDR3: CASSRSGRQDLYEQYF

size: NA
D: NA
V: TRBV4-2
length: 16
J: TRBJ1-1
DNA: TGTGCCAGCAGCCAAGATAGAAGGCGGTTGAACACTGAAGCTTTCTTT
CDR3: CASSQDRRRLNTEAFF

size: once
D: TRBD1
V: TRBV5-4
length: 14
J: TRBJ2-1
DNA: TGTGCCAGCAGCTTCGGGACAGGGATCGATGAGCAGTTCTTC
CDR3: CASSFGTGIDEQFF

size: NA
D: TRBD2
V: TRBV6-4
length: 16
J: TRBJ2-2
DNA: TGTGCCAGCAGCCCCCTAGCGGGGGGGAACACCGGGGAGCTGTTTTTT
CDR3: CASSPLAGGNTGELFF

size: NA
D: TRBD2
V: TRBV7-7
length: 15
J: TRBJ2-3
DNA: TGTGCTAGCAGCCTCGGGACTAGCGGGAGAGATACGCAGTATTTT
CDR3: CASSLGTSGRDTQYF

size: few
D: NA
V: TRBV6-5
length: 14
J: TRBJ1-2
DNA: TGTGCCAGCAGTTACTCGTCCCAACGGGGAGGCTACACCTTC
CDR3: CASSYSSQRGGYTF

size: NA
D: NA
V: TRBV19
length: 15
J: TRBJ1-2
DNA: TGTGCCAGTAGTCCCGGGGGAAATCTTAACTATGGCTACACCTTC
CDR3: CASSPGGNLNYGYTF

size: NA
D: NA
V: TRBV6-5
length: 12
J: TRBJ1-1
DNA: TGTGCCAGCAGCGCCTTGTCCGGTGAAGCTTTCTTT
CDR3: CASSALSGEAFF

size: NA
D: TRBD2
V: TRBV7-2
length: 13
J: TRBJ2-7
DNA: TGTGCCAGCAGTCGGGGGGTACTCTACGAGCAGTACTTC
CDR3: CASSRGVLYEQYF

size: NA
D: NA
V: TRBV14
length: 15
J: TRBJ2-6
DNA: TGTGCCAGCAGCCCCCAGGGGTTGGGGGCCAACGTCCTGACTTTC
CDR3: CASSPQGLGANVLTF

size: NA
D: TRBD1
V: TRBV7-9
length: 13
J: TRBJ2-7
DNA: TGTGCCAGCAGCTTGGACAGGGGCTACGAGCAGTACTTC
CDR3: CASSLDRGYEQYF

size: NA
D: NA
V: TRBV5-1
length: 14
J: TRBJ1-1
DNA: TGCGCCAGCAGCTCAGACGGGTTTAACACTGAAGCTTTCTTT
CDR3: CASSSDGFNTEAFF

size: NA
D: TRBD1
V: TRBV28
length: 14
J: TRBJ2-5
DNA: TGTGCCAGCAGAGGGACAGGGGGCAGAGAGACCCAGTACTTC
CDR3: CASRGTGGRETQYF

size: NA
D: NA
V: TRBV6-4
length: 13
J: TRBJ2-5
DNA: TGTGCCAGCAGTATGTCCCGGGGTGAGACCCAGTACTTC
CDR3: CASSMSRGETQYF

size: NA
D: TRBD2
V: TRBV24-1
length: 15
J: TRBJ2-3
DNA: TGTGCCACCAGCGGGGGGGCCGCTAGCACAGATACGCAGTATTTT
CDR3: CATSGGAASTDTQYF

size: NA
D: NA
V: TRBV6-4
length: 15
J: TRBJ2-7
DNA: TGTGCCAGCAGTGACTATTGCCAGCCCCAGGACGAGCAGTACTTC
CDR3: CASSDYCQPQDEQYF

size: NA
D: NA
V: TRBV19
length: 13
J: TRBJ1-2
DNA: TGTGCCATCCCCGAGAGAGTATCCTATGGCTACACCTTC
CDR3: CAIPERVSYGYTF

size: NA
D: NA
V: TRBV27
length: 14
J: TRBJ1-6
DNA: TGTGCCAGCAGTAATTCTGAGTTACGTTCACCCCTCCACTTT
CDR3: CASSNSELRSPLHF

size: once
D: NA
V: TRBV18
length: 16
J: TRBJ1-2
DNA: TGTGCCAGCTCAGTACAGAAATCAACACCCATCTATGGCTACACCTTC
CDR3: CASSVQKSTPIYGYTF

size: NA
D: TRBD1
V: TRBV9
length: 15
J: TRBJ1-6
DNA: TGTGCCAGCAGCCCAGAGGGGGCAGAAAATTCACCCCTCCACTTT
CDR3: CASSPEGAENSPLHF

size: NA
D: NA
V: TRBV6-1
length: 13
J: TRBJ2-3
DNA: TGTGCCAGCAGTGAGTTCTCGACAGATACGCAGTATTTT
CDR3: CASSEFSTDTQYF

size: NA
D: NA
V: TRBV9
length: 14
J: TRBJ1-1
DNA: TGTGCCAGCAGCGGACAGACATTAAACACTGAAGCTTTCTTT
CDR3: CASSGQTLNTEAFF

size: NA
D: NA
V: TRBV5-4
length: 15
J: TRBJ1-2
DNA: TGTGCCAGCAGCTTCGGTCCCAGCAGTGGGAGTGGCTACACCTTC
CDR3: CASSFGPSSGSGYTF

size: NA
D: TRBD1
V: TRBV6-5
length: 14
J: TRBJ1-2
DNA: TGTGCCAGCAGAACGGGACCAGGGGGATTAGGCTACACCTTC
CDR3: CASRTGPGGLGYTF

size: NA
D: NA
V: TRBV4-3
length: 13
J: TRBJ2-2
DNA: TGCGCCAGCAGCCAAGATCGGGGCGGGGAGCTGTTTTTT
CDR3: CASSQDRGGELFF

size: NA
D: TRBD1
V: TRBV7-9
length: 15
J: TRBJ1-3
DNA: TGTGCCAGCAGCTCGGACAGGGGAACGGGAAACACCATATATTTT
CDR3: CASSSDRGTGNTIYF

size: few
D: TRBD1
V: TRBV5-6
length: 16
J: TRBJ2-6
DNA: TGTGCCAGCATCAGGACAGGGACCTCTGGGGCCAACGTCCTGACTTTC
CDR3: CASIRTGTSGANVLTF

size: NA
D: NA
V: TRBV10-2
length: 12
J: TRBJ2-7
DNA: TGCGCCAGCAGGGAACAGTTCTACGAGCAGTACTTC
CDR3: CASREQFYEQYF

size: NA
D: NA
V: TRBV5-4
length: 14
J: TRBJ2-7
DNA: TGTGCCAGCAGCTTGGCGGGTTCTGTTAACGAGCAGTACTTC
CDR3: CASSLAGSVNEQYF

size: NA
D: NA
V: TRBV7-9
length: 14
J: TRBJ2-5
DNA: TGTGCCAGCAGCACTCGGGTCCCCCAAGAGACCCAGTACTTC
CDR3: CASSTRVPQETQYF

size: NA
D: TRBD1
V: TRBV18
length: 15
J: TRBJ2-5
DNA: TGTGCCAGCTCACCACAGCAGGGGGCTTTGGAGACCCAGTACTTC
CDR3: CASSPQQGALETQYF

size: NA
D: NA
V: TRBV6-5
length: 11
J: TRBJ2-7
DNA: TGTGCCACTAGTACGAGGGACGAGCAGTACTTC
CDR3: CATSTRDEQYF

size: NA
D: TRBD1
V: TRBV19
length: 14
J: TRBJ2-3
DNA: TGTGCCAGTAGGTCACAGGGGGGCACAGATACGCAGTATTTT
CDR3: CASRSQGGTDTQYF

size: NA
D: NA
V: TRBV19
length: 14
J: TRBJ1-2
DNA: TGTGCCAGTAGTATTGAGGGAGCGAACTATGGCTACACCTTC
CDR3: CASSIEGANYGYTF

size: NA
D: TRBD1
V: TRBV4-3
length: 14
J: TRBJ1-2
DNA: TGCGCCAGCAGCCCAGGGGGCGCGTCTTATGGCTACACCTTC
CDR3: CASSPGGASYGYTF

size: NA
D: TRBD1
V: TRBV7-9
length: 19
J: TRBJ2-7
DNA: TGTGCCAGCAGCGGATTCACCGGGACAGGGACCCGCTATGGGGACGAGCAGTACTTC
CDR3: CASSGFTGTGTRYGDEQYF

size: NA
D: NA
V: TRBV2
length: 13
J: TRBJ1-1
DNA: TGTGCCAGCAGTGCAGGGATGAACACTGAAGCTTTCTTT
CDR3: CASSAGMNTEAFF

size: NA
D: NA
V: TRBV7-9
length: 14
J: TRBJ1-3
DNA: TGTGCCAGCAGCTTGGGCTCTCAAGCACACACCATATATTTT
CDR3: CASSLGSQAHTIYF

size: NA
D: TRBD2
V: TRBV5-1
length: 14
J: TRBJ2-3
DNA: TGCGCCAGCAGCTTGGCGCGGGGGGTAGATACGCAGTATTTT
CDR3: CASSLARGVDTQYF

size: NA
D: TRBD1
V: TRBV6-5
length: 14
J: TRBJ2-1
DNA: TGTGCCAGCAGGTCCGCGACAGGGGACAATGAGCAGTTCTTC
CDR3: CASRSATGDNEQFF

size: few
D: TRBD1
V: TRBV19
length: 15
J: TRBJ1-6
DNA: TGTGCCAGTAGTATCTCCGGGACAGGGAATTCACCCCTCCACTTT
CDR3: CASSISGTGNSPLHF

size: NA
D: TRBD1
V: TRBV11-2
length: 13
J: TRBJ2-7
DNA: TGTGCCAGCAGAGCAGGGGGCACAGAGGAGCAGTACTTC
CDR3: CASRAGGTEEQYF

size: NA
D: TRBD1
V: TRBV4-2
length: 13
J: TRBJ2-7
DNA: TGTGCCAGCAGCCCATCGGACAGGGACGAGCAGTACTTC
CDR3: CASSPSDRDEQYF

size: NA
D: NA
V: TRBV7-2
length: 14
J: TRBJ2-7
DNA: TGTGCCAGCAGCTGGGGACTCGCGAGCTACGAGCAGTACTTC
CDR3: CASSWGLASYEQYF

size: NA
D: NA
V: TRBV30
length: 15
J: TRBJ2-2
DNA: TGTGCCTGGAGTGTACACGGGGGAAACACCGGGGAGCTGTTTTTT
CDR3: CAWSVHGGNTGELFF

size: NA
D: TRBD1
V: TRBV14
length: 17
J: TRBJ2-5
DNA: TGTGCCAGCAGCCTGCACCGGGACAGTCAGCTCCGGGAGACCCAGTACTTC
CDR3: CASSLHRDSQLRETQYF

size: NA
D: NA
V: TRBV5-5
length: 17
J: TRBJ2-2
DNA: TGTGCCAGCACCCATTTACCCCGTGCGGCGAACACCGGGGAGCTGTTTTTT
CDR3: CASTHLPRAANTGELFF